This T cell receptor (beta chain) was sequenced for a study of a mutant IDH1 vaccine in newly diagnosed glioma. Study summary: Across weeks 1, 3, 5, 7, 11, 15, 19 and 23, patients received a vaccination each time, eight in all. General study findings and limits: Pseudoprogression seemed unlinked to shifts in top peripheral T cell clonotypes.

Time point meaning: week 11, during vaccination. In the vaccine, a single dose held 300 ug of the mutant IDH1 20-mer peptide, along with topical imiquimod. Clones were sequenced by immunoSEQ multiplex PCR, and TCRdb holds only the in-frame ones, with some missing. The sample gives roughly 110,000 clones, about 90% of which show up once; 0.6% to 0.7% is in the top ten. V lost 8 bases to trimming and J lost 7 bases, with 23 bases between them. Germline lookup yields CDR1 LNHDA and CDR2 SQIVND (reference sequence). The CDR3 is 15 amino acids. On this clone: Its antigen is as yet unknown.

The receptor was derived from a woman aged 50 to 60 with glioma. This sequence joins TRBV19 and TRBJ2-5; D tentatively reads TRBD1 or TRBD2 (5 bases each). The source material was PBMCs, sampled from a glioma patient whose treatment included an IDH1 peptide vaccine. The DNA of the CDR3 is TGTGCCAGTCGAGAGGGGAGTAGCCCGTCCCCGACCCAGTACTTC. It encodes CASREGSSPSPTQYF.